A selection of T cell receptor beta chains follows, all from one sample in a study of T cells in Graves' hyperthyroidism and ophthalmopathy. One entry per CDR3 protein, called by TCRdb with MiXCR from the multiplex PCR reads. The data hold 500,000 or so distinct CDR3 sequences, with roughly 17% observed a single time. The sequencing sample was made of blood. The receptors were sampled from a woman aged 18-35 years with Graves' ophthalmopathy. CDR3s include the opening cysteine and the closing phenylalanine or tryptophan. The D gene is left open where the match is weak. Some rows mark clone size as missing; the rest say once, few, many or name a class of expanded clone.

abundance	j_gene	v_gene	d_gene	CDR3nt	CDR3aa
few	TRBJ1-4	TRBV20-1	NA	TGCAGTGCTAGGAAATCCTCGGAGGAAAAACTGTTTTTT	CSARKSSEEKLFF
many	TRBJ1-2	TRBV3-1	NA	TGTGCCAGCAGCCACCAACCGCTAATAGCGAACTATGGCTACACCTTC	CASSHQPLIANYGYTF
many	TRBJ2-3	TRBV30	NA	TGTGCCTGGAGTGTTAATTGGGGAGGCACAGATACGCAGTATTTT	CAWSVNWGGTDTQYF
few	TRBJ1-5	TRBV28	NA	TGTGCCAGCAGCTCCCCCTCAGCGCCTCAGCCCCAGCATTTT	CASSSPSAPQPQHF
few	TRBJ2-2	TRBV27	TRBD2	TGTGCCAGCAGTTTCGCCCCAGCGGGAAACACCGGGGAGCTGTTTTTT	CASSFAPAGNTGELFF
many	TRBJ2-5	TRBV28	NA	TGTGCCAGCAGTCCCCGAGGGCAGGGGCCTCAAGAGACCCAGTACTTC	CASSPRGQGPQETQYF
NA	TRBJ1-2	TRBV2	NA	TGTGCCAGCAGTGACCAACCTGCGAACTATGGCTACATCTTC	CASSDQPANYGYIF
few	TRBJ2-5	TRBV7-9	NA	TGTGCCAACAGCATAGGGGTATCTGGCGGGCAAGAGACCCAGTACTTC	CANSIGVSGGQETQYF
many	TRBJ2-7	TRBV3-1	TRBD1	TGTGCCAGCAGCCGGGAAATGACAGGGGGATACGAGCAGTACTTC	CASSREMTGGYEQYF
NA	TRBJ2-5	TRBV11-3	NA	TGTGCCAGCAGCGACGGACCCGCTTGGCAAGAGACCCAGTACTTC	CASSDGPAWQETQYF
many	TRBJ2-7	TRBV6-1	NA	TGTGCCAGCAGTGTCGACAGCTCTCCGTACCAACGGCAGTACTTC	CASSVDSSPYQRQYF
many	TRBJ1-2	TRBV12-3/TRBV12-4	TRBD1	TGTGCCAGCAGTTCGCGGACAGGGCTGTTAGCGGGAGGCTACACCTTC	CASSSRTGLLAGGYTF
many	TRBJ1-4	TRBV18	NA	TGTGCCAGCTCACCACCGGGCCCAATGAGGGAAAAACTGTTTTTT	CASSPPGPMREKLFF
many	TRBJ2-5	TRBV20-1	TRBD2	TGCAGTGCAACCGGGACTAGCGGAGGGGAGACCCAGTACTTC	CSATGTSGGETQYF
many	TRBJ1-2	TRBV18	TRBD1	TGTGCCAGCTCACAGACCCCGGACAGGGCTCATGGCTACACCTTC	CASSQTPDRAHGYTF
NA	TRBJ2-5	TRBV19	TRBD1	TGTGCCAGCTCCCGGACAGGGTCCTTTCGAGAGACCCAGTACTTC	CASSRTGSFRETQYF
many	TRBJ1-1	TRBV2	NA	TGTGCCAGCTGCGCCCGGGACTCAGGTTGGAACACTGAAGCTTTCTTT	CASCARDSGWNTEAFF
many	TRBJ1-1	TRBV11-2	TRBD1	TGTGCCAGCAGCTTACACAGGGGAATTTCTGAAGCTTTCTTT	CASSLHRGISEAFF
many	TRBJ2-7	TRBV6-1	NA	TGTGCCAGCAGTGAGGCCGGGACCGACGAGCAGTACTTC	CASSEAGTDEQYF
NA	TRBJ1-4	TRBV5-1	NA	TGCGCCAGCAGCTTGACAATTGTAGGGGTTAATGAAAAACTGTTTTTT	CASSLTIVGVNEKLFF
many	TRBJ1-4	TRBV30	NA	TGTGCCTGGAAAAGCCCCGGGGCAGGGAGGGAAAAACTGTTTTTT	CAWKSPGAGREKLFF
NA	TRBJ2-2	TRBV7-3	TRBD1	TGTGCCAGCAGTCAAGGGACAGGGTCGAACACCGGGGAGCTGTTTTTT	CASSQGTGSNTGELFF
few	TRBJ1-1	TRBV7-2	NA	TGTGCCAGCAGGGAGACGCTGGGGGCGGAGAACACTGAAGCTTTCTTT	CASRETLGAENTEAFF
NA	TRBJ2-7	TRBV27	NA	TGTGCCAGCAGCAACACTACCTACGAGCAGTACTTC	CASSNTTYEQYF
NA	TRBJ2-7	TRBV28	TRBD1	TGTGCCAGCAGTTTGATTGGGTGGACAGGGGACACCTACGAGCAGTACTTC	CASSLIGWTGDTYEQYF
NA	TRBJ1-1	TRBV28	TRBD1	TGTGCCAGCAGCCCCCCCGACAGGGTTGGCGCTTTCTTT	CASSPPDRVGAFF
many	TRBJ2-3	TRBV20-1	TRBD2	TGCAGTGCTAGCCCCTTGACTAGCGGGTCCGTAGATACGCAGTATTTT	CSASPLTSGSVDTQYF
few	TRBJ2-7	TRBV12-3/TRBV12-4	NA	TGTGCCAGCAGTCCCGGGACACCGCGCGAGCAGTACTTC	CASSPGTPREQYF
NA	TRBJ2-7	TRBV6-1	NA	TGTGCCAGCAGTGAAGCAGGGGGGCGAACCTACGAGCAGTACTTC	CASSEAGGRTYEQYF
NA	TRBJ1-4	TRBV27	NA	TGTGCCAGCCGCAAAACGGGGCTGTATGAAAAACTGTTTTTT	CASRKTGLYEKLFF